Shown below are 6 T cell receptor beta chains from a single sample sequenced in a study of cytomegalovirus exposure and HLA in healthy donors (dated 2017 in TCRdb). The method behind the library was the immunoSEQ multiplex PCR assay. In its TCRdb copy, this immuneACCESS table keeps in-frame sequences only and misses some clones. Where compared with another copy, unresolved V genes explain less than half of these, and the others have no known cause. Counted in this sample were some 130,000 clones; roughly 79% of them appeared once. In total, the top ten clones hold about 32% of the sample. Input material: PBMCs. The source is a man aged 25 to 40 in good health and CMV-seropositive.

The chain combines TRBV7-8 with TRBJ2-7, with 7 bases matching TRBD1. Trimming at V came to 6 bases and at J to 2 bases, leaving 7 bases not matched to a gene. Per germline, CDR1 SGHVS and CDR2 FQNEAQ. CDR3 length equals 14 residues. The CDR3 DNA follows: TGTGCCAGCAGTTTGGGACAGTTTACCTACGAGCAGTACTTC. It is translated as CASSLGQFTYEQYF.

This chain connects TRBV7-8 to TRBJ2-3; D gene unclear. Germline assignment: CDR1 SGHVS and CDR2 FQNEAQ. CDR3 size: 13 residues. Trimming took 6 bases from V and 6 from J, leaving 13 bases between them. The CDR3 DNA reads TGTGCCAGCAGAACAAGTTTCGGGGATACGCAGTATTTT. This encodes CASRTSFGDTQYF.

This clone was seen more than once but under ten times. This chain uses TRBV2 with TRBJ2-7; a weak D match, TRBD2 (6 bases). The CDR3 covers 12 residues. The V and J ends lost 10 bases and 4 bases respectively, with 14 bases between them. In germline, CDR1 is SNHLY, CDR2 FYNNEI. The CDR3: CATSSVLYEQYF. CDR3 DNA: TGTGCCACCTCTAGCGTTCTTTACGAGCAGTACTTC.

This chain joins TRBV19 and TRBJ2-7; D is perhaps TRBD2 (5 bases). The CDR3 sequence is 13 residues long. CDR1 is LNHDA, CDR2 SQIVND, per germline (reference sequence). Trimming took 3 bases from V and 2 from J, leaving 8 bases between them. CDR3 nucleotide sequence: TGTGCCAGTAGTATCCCCGGGGCCTACGAGCAGTACTTC. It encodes CASSIPGAYEQYF.

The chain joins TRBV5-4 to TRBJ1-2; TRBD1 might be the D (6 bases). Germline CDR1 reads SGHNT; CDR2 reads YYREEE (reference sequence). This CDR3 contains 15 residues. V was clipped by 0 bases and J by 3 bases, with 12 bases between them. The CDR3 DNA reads TGTGCCAGCAGCTTGGGGGGGGGCGTAGACTATGGCTACACCTTC. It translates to CASSLGGGVDYGYTF.

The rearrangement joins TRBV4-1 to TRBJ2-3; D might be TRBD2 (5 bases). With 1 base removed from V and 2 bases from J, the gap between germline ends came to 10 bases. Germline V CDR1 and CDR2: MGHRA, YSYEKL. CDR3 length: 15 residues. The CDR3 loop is CASSQGGLSTDTQYF. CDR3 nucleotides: TGCGCCAGCAGCCAAGGAGGACTGTCCACAGATACGCAGTATTTT.